The 15 T cell receptor beta chains reported below all come from one sample, sequenced in a study of blood T cell repertoires in COVID-19. The protocol was immunoSEQ multiplex PCR, while the TCRdb copy is restricted to in-frame clones and leaves out a portion. Of under 30,000 clones in the sample, about 94% were seen once. Sequencing was performed on peripheral blood. The receptor source for this set is a human donor with active COVID-19. The donor label of this sample is uncertain.

The genes are TRBV6-5 and TRBJ2-5, with 7 bases aligning to TRBD2. V trimming: 8 bases; J trimming: 1 base; junction bases outside the gene matches: 4. The CDR3 contains 13 residues. Germline V gene lookup returns CDR1 MNHEY and CDR2 SVGAGI. CDR3 in amino acids: CASGTSVQETQYF. Written as DNA, the CDR3 is TGTGCCAGCGGTACTAGCGTCCAAGAGACCCAGTACTTC.

The V and J genes are TRBV27 and TRBJ1-1, with TRBD1 as a possible D gene (6 bases). This CDR3 is 14 amino acids long. Germline loops: CDR1 MNHEY, CDR2 SMNVEV (reference sequence). The V gene lost 3 bases and the J gene lost 3 bases, with 11 bases spanning the gap. The DNA of the CDR3 is TGTGCCAGCAGTTTCAGGGGAGGGGACACTGAAGCTTTCTTT. It is translated as CASSFRGGDTEAFF.

The DNA for the CDR3 is TGTGCCACCAGTCGAATGGGGGCGGCAGATACGCAGTATTTT. Encoded protein: CATSRMGAADTQYF. V is TRBV24-1 and J is TRBJ2-3; D perhaps matches TRBD1 (6 bases). The CDR3 covers 14 residues. Trimming cost V 6 bases and J 4 bases, with 13 bases left between them. The germline CDR1 and CDR2 sequences are KGHDR and SFDVKD.

V is TRBV19 and J is TRBJ2-7; tentatively, D is TRBD1 (6 bases). CDR3 length equals 14 residues. The V gene's germline CDR1 is LNHDA and CDR2 SQIVND (reference sequence). The V end was cut by 3 bases, the J end by 4 bases, with 13 bases between. The CDR3 DNA reads TGTGCCAGTAGTATGGACAGAGAGAAGTACGAGCAGTACTTC. The encoded protein is CASSMDREKYEQYF. The full variable domain, completed using reference TRBV19 and TRBJ2-7, is DGGITQSPKYLFRKEGQNVTLSCEQNLNHDAMYWYRQDPGQGLRLIYYSQIVNDFQKGDIAEGYSVSREKKESFPLTVTSAQKNPTAFYLCASSMDREKYEQYFGPGTRLTVT.

V usage is TRBV27 and J usage is TRBJ2-3, with a weak D call TRBD2 (5 bases). Trimming took 5 bases from V and 2 from J, leaving 11 bases between them. CDR1 is MNHEY and CDR2 is SMNVEV in the germline V gene (reference sequence). The CDR3 has 14 amino acids. The CDR3 nucleotides are TGTGCCAGCAGTCTCGGGATTCACACAGATACGCAGTATTTT. This codes for CASSLGIHTDTQYF.

The chain employs TRBV5-1 and TRBJ2-7; maybe TRBD2 (6 bases). The CDR3 totals 12 residues. Trimming took 2 bases from V and 6 from J, leaving 9 bases between them. Germline lookup yields CDR1 SGHRS and CDR2 YFSETQ. CDR3 sequence reads: CASSFAGREQYF. Written as DNA, the CDR3 is TGCGCCAGCAGCTTCGCGGGGCGCGAGCAGTACTTC.

The V gene is TRBV7-2, the J gene TRBJ1-3; no clear D gene. The V end was cut by 1 base, the J end by 4 bases, with 5 bases between. The CDR3 sequence is 13 residues long. CDR1 and CDR2 from the germline V gene are SGHTA and FQGNSA. The CDR3 is CASSLGQGNTIYF. The CDR3 DNA is TGTGCCAGCAGCTTAGGCCAGGGAAACACCATATATTTT.

In its sample, this clone was seen once. The gene calls are TRBV30 and TRBJ2-1; TRBD2 agrees at 9 bases. The CDR3 has 16 amino acids. Trimming at V came to 0 bases and at J to 7 bases, leaving 10 bases not matched to a gene. CDR1 and CDR2 from the germline V gene are GTSNPN and SVGIG (reference sequence). DNA for the CDR3: TGTGCCTGGAGTGTACAGAGGGGGACTAGCTGGAATGAGCAGTTCTTC. Amino acids: CAWSVQRGTSWNEQFF.

The chain employs TRBV7-2 and TRBJ2-1; TRBD1 matches 8 bases. The CDR3 sequence is 17 residues long. V lost 5 bases and J lost 0; bases outside the gene matches: 9. Looked up from germline, CDR1 is SGHTA and CDR2 is FQGNSA. The CDR3 bases are TGTGCCAGCAGCCTAGGGGACAGGTGGGGCTCCTACAATGAGCAGTTCTTC. This gives the protein CASSLGDRWGSYNEQFF.

The V and J genes are TRBV27 and TRBJ2-7; 7 bases align to TRBD2. V trimming: 2 bases; J trimming: 3 bases; junction bases outside the gene matches: 10. Per the germline V gene, CDR1 is MNHEY and CDR2 is SMNVEV (reference sequence). The CDR3 is 16 residues long. The CDR3 reads CASSLLFGGTDYEQYF. Here the CDR3 DNA reads TGTGCCAGCAGTTTACTCTTCGGGGGGACCGACTACGAGCAGTACTTC.

The chain couples TRBV6-5 to TRBJ2-3; weak D call: TRBD1 (5 bases). The CDR3 has 15 amino acids. Germline-derived CDR1 and CDR2 are MNHEY and SVGAGI. V lost 8 bases, J lost 1 base, and 16 bases lay in between. DNA of the CDR3: TGTGCCAGCCGACCCTGGGTCAGGGGCACAGATACGCAGTATTTT. The encoded protein is CASRPWVRGTDTQYF.

The gene calls are TRBV4-1 and TRBJ2-1, with 14 bases matching TRBD2. The CDR3 length is 16 residues. Trimming took 0 bases from V and 10 from J; bases not matched to a gene: 5. CDR1 MGHRA and CDR2 YSYEKL come from the germline V gene. CDR3 in amino acids: CASSQEGLAGVGEQFF. CDR3 DNA sequence: TGCGCCAGCAGCCAAGAGGGACTAGCGGGAGTAGGGGAGCAGTTCTTC.

This clone was found once. This chain links TRBV7-9 with TRBJ1-4; D remains ambiguous. Germline CDR1 reads SEHNR; CDR2 reads FQNEAQ (reference sequence). This CDR3 region has 16 residues. The V end lost 3 bases, the J end lost 4 bases, and 15 bases lay between the germline ends. CDR3 sequence (DNA): TGTGCCAGCAGCTTTTCTTCCCCAGATCATAATGAAAAACTGTTTTTT. This translates into CASSFSSPDHNEKLFF.

The chain recombines TRBV29-1 with TRBJ2-7; a possible D gene is TRBD1 (6 bases). Germline V CDR1 and CDR2: SQVTM, ANQGSEA. Trimming pared 3 bases from V and 4 bases from J, leaving 16 bases between. The CDR3 consists of 14 residues. CDR3 DNA sequence: TGCAGCGTTGAGTCCGGACAGTCCGGGTACGAGCAGTACTTC. Residues: CSVESGQSGYEQYF.

The V call is TRBV19, the J call TRBJ2-3, with 12 bases fitting TRBD2. J lost 2 bases, V lost 5 bases, and 8 bases had no gene match. The CDR3 has 17 amino acids. From germline, CDR1 is LNHDA and CDR2 SQIVND (reference sequence). DNA for the CDR3: TGTGCCAGTAGTTCTCGACTAGCGGGGGACCTCACAGATACGCAGTATTTT. It translates to CASSSRLAGDLTDTQYF.